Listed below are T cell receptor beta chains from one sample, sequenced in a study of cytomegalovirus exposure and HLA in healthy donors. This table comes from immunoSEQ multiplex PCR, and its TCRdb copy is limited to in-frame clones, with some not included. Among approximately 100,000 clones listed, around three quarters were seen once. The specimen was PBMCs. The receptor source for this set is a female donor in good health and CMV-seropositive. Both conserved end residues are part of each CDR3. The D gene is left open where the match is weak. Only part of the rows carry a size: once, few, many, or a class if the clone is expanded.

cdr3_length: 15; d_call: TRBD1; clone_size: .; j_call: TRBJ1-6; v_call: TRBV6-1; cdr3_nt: TGTGCCAGCAGAAAAGGGACAGGTACATTTTCACCCCCCCACTTT; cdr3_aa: CASRKGTGTFSPPHF
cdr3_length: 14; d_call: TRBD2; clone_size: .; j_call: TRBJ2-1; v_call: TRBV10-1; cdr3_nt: TGCGCCAGCAAGGGAGCGGGAGCGTTCGATGAGCAGTTCTTC; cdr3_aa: CASKGAGAFDEQFF
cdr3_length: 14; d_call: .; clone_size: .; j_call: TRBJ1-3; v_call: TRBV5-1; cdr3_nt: TGCGCCAGCAGGCCAGGGGACTCTGGAAACACCATATATTTT; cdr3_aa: CASRPGDSGNTIYF
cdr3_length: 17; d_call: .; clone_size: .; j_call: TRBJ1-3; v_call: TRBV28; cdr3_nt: TGTGCCAGCAGTTCCCTGGGGCAACCAAGCTCTGGAAACACCATATATTTT; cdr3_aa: CASSSLGQPSSGNTIYF
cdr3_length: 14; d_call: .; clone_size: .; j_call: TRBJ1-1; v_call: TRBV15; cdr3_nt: TGTGCCACCAGCAGAGGTGGAGGGTACCGCCCGGCTTTCTTT; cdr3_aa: CATSRGGGYRPAFF
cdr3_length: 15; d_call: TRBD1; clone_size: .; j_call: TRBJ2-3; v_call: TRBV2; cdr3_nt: TGTGCCAGCAGTCCACAGGGGTCGAGCACAGATACGCAGTATTTT; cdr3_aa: CASSPQGSSTDTQYF
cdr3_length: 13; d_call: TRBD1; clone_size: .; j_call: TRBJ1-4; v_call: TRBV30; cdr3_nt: TGTGCCTGGAGGGGACAGCTTAATGAAAAACTGTTTTTT; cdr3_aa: CAWRGQLNEKLFF
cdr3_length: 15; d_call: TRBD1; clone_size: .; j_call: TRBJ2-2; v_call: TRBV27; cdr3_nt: TGTGCCAGCACCGATCAGGGGGCGGTTGCCGGGGAGCTGTTTTTT; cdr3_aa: CASTDQGAVAGELFF
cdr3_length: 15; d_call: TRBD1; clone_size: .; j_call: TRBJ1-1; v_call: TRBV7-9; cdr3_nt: TGTGCCAGCAGCAAAAGACAGGGGGCGGGCACTGAAGCTTTCTTT; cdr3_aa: CASSKRQGAGTEAFF
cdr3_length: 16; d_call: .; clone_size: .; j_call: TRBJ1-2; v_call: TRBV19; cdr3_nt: TGTGCCAGTAGTATATTTGGGGGGGACGGGGACTATGGCTACACCTTC; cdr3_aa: CASSIFGGDGDYGYTF
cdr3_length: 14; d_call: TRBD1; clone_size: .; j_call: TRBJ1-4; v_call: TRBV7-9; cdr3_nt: TGTGCCAGCAGCTTACAGGGGGCGTTGGAAAAACTGTTTTTT; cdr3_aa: CASSLQGALEKLFF
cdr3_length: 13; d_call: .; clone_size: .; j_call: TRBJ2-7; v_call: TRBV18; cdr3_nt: TGTGCCAGCTCGTCGGACAGATCCTACGAGCAGTACTTC; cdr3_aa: CASSSDRSYEQYF
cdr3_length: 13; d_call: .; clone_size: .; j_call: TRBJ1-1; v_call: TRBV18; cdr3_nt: TGTGCCAGCTCACCGGGTTTCCGCGACGTGGAGCTCTTT; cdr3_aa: CASSPGFRDVELF
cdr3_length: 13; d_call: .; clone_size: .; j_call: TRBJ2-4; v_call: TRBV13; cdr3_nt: TGTGCCAGCAGCTTAGGGGAGAAAAACATTCAGTACTTC; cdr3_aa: CASSLGEKNIQYF
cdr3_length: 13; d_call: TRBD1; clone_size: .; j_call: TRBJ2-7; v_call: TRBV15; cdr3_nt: TGTGCCACTACCCGGGACAGGAACTACGAGCAGTACTTC; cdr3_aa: CATTRDRNYEQYF
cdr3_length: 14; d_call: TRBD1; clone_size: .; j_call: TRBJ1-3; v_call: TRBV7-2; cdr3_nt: TGTGCCAGCAGCTTAGGACAGGGTGGAAACACCATATATTTT; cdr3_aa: CASSLGQGGNTIYF
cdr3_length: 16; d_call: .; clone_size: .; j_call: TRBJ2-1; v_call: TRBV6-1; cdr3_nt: TGTGCCAGCAGTGAAGCGCCCACAGGGAGCTACAATGAGCAGTTCTTC; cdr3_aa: CASSEAPTGSYNEQFF
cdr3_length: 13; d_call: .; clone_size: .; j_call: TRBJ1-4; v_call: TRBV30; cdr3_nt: TGTGCCTCGGGCAGGGCAGAGAATGAAAAACTGTTTTTT; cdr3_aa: CASGRAENEKLFF
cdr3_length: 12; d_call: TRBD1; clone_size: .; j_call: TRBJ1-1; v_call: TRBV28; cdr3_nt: TGTGCCAGCAGTTTGATCGGACAGGGAGTTTTCTTT; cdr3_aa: CASSLIGQGVFF
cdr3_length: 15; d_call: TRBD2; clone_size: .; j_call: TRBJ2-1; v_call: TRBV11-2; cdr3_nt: TGTGCCAGCAGCCTCCGACTAGCGGGAGACAATGAGCAGTTCTTC; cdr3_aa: CASSLRLAGDNEQFF
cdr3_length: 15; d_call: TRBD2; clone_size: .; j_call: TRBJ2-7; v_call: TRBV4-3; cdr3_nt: TGCGCCAGCAGCCAAGGGCTAGCGGCGTTCGGGGAGCAGTACTTC; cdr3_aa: CASSQGLAAFGEQYF
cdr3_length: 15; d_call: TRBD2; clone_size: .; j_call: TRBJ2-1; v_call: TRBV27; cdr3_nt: TGTGCCAGCAGACTAGCGGGGGGGACATACAATGAGCAGTTCTTC; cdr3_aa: CASRLAGGTYNEQFF
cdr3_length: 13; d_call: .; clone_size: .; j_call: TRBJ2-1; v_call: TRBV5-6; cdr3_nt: TGTGCCAGCAGCTTGGGGGGGAGGAATGAGCAGTTCTTC; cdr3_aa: CASSLGGRNEQFF
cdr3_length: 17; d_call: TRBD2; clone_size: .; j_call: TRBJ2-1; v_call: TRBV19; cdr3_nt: TGTGCCAGTAGTAGTACTAGCGGGGGGCCTTCCTACAATGAGCAGTTCTTC; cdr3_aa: CASSSTSGGPSYNEQFF
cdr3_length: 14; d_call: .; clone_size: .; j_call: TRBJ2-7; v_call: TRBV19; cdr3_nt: TGTGCCAGTAGTATACTAGCGAGTTCCTACGAGCAGTACTTC; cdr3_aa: CASSILASSYEQYF
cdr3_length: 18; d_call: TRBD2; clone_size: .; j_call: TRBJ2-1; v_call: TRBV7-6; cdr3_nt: TGTGCCAGCAGCCTACGGGGTAGCGGGAGGGCGACCTACAATGAGCAGTTCTTC; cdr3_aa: CASSLRGSGRATYNEQFF
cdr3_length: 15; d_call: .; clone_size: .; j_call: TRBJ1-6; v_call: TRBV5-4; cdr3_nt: TGTGCCAGCAGCTCTCAAATGAGGAATAATTCACCCCTCCACTTT; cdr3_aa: CASSSQMRNNSPLHF
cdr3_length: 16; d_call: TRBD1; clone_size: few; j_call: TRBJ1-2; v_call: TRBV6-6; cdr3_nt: TGTGCCAGCAGTTACTCCCGGGGACAGGGGGACTATGGCTACACCTTC; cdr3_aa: CASSYSRGQGDYGYTF
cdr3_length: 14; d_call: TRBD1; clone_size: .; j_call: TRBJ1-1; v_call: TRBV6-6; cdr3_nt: TGTGCCAGCAGCCTGCTTGGGACAGACACTGAAGCTTTCTTT; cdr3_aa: CASSLLGTDTEAFF
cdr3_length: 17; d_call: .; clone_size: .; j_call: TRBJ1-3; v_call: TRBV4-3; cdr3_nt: TGCGCCAGCAGCCACTCCACCGGGGACATCTCTGGAAACACCATATATTTT; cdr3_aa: CASSHSTGDISGNTIYF
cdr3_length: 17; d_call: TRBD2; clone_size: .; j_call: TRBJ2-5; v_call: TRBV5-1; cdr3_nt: TGCGCCAGCAGCTTCCTCCGGGGGGGCACTTCGATAGAGACCCAGTACTTC; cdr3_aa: CASSFLRGGTSIETQYF
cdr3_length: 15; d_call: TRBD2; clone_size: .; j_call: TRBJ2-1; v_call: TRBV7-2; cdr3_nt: TGTGCCAGCAGCCGGGGACTAGCGACAAACAATGAGCAGTTCTTC; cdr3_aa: CASSRGLATNNEQFF
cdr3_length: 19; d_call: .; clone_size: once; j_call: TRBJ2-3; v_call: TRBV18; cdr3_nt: TGTGCCAGCTCACCTTTTCCCCAGACCCTGGGCACTAGCACAGATACGCAGTATTTT; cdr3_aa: CASSPFPQTLGTSTDTQYF
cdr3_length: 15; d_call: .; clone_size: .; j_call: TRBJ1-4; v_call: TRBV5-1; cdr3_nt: TGCGCCAGCAGCGGGGGGACCAACCTTAATGAAAAACTGTTTTTT; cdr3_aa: CASSGGTNLNEKLFF
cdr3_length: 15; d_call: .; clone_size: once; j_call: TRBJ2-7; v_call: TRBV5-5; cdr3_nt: TGTGCCAGCAGCTTGGGCGCGGCTGGAGGGCTCGAGCAGTACTTC; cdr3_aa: CASSLGAAGGLEQYF
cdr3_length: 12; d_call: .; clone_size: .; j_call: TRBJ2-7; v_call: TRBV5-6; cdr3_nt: TGTGCCAGCAACCTCAGGGGGGCCGAGCAGTACTTC; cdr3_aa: CASNLRGAEQYF
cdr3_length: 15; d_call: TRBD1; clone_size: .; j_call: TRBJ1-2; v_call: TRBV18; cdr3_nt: TGTGCCAGCTCACTATCGGGACAGGGTCAGCATGGCTACACCTTC; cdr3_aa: CASSLSGQGQHGYTF
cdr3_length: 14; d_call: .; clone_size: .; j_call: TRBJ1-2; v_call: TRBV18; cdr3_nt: TGTGCCAGCTCACCACAGGGGTCGGGCTATGGCTACACCTTC; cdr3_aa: CASSPQGSGYGYTF
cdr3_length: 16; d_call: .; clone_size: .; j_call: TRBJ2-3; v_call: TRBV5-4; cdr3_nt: TGTGCCAGCAGCCAGTTACAGGGCGCTAGCACAGATACGCAGTATTTT; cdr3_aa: CASSQLQGASTDTQYF
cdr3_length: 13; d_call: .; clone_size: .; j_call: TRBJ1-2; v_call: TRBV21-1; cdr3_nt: TGTGCCAGCAGCAATGGTTTAGGGGTTAGGTACACCTTC; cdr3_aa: CASSNGLGVRYTF
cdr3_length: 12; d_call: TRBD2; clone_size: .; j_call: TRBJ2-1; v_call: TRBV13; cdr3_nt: TGTGCCAGCAGCTCGGGACTAGCGGGAAGTTTCTTC; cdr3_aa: CASSSGLAGSFF
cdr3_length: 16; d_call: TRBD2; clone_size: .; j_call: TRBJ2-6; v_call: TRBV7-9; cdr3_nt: TGTGCCAGCCAACTAGCGGGGACCTCTGGGGCCAACGTCCTGACTTTC; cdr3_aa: CASQLAGTSGANVLTF